These 14 T cell receptor beta chains originate from one sample sequenced in a study of shared clonotypes between healthy human individuals. Positively selected for CCR7, the CD45RO-negative cells used as naive CD8 cells excluded terminally differentiated effector memory CD45RA+ cells. The assay was immunoSEQ multiplex PCR, and TCRdb's table has in-frame clones only and misses some. The data show hundreds of thousands of clones, 85% to 95% seen once. The sample taken for sequencing was naive CD8+ T cells sorted from blood. These receptors originate from a woman between 25 and 40 years old in good health.

The chain recombines TRBV10-2 with TRBJ2-7; D call uncertain. The CDR3 is made up of 12 amino acids. V was trimmed by 8 bases and J by 3 bases, leaving 11 bases between them. From germline, CDR1 is WSHSY and CDR2 SAAADI. CDR3 DNA sequence: TGCGCCAGCGGCATCGACGGCTACGAGCAGTACTTC. Translation: CASGIDGYEQYF.

This clone was seen a handful of times. This sequence joins TRBV7-9 and TRBJ2-7; TRBD1 matches at 10 bases. This CDR3 is built from 15 residues. Trimming took 3 bases from V and 7 from J; bases not matched to a gene: 9. CDR1 SEHNR and CDR2 FQNEAQ come from the germline V gene (reference sequence). CDR3 DNA: TGTGCCAGCAGCTTTTTGACAGGGGGCGCGGAAGAGCAGTACTTC. It specifies CASSFLTGGAEEQYF.

The chain employs TRBV7-8 and TRBJ1-1, with D maybe TRBD1 (5 bases). The CDR3 covers 16 residues. Looked up from germline, CDR1 is SGHVS and CDR2 is FQNEAQ. The V and J ends lost 5 bases and 6 bases respectively, with 22 bases between them. The CDR3 is CASSQHGQIERAEAFF. CDR3 sequence (DNA): TGTGCCAGCAGCCAACACGGACAAATTGAACGTGCTGAAGCTTTCTTT.

This chain connects TRBV2 to TRBJ2-7; perhaps TRBD2 as D (7 bases). CDR1 is SNHLY and CDR2 is FYNNEI in the germline V gene. The CDR3 spans 19 residues. V was cut by 8 bases and J by 0 bases, with 29 bases left in between. As DNA, the CDR3 is TGTGCCAGCCCCGACCCGGCCCGGGGGGCGGGAGAGAGCTCCTACGAGCAGTACTTC. Its protein is CASPDPARGAGESSYEQYF.

This chain uses TRBV15 with TRBJ1-2, with 11 bases fitting TRBD1. Per germline, CDR1 LNHNV and CDR2 YYDKDF (reference sequence). Trimming at V came to 5 bases and at J to 5 bases, leaving 4 bases not matched to a gene. The CDR3 contains 14 residues. The CDR3 loop reads CATSHGTGGYGYTF. Here the CDR3 DNA reads TGTGCCACCAGCCATGGGACAGGGGGATATGGCTACACCTTC.

The gene calls are TRBV27 and TRBJ2-7, with 10 bases that match TRBD1. Germline V CDR1 and CDR2: MNHEY, SMNVEV (reference sequence). The CDR3 runs to 13 residues. J was trimmed by 3 bases and V by 8 bases; bases with no gene match: 4. CDR3 DNA sequence: TGTGCCAGCCGGGACAGGGGTATCTACGAGCAGTACTTC. It specifies CASRDRGIYEQYF.

The rearrangement joins TRBV27 to TRBJ2-1; 9 nucleotides align to TRBD2. The CDR3 sequence is 15 residues long. V was clipped by 3 bases and J by 7 bases; unmatched bases: 7. Per germline, CDR1 MNHEY and CDR2 SMNVEV (reference sequence). The CDR3 bases are TGTGCCAGCAGTTTTGGTAGCGGGAGAGAGAATGAGCAGTTCTTC. Its translation: CASSFGSGRENEQFF.

The J gene is TRBJ2-7, the V gene TRBV27; 9 nucleotides line up with TRBD2. CDR3 size: 15 residues. CDR1 and CDR2 from the germline V gene are MNHEY and SMNVEV (reference sequence). J was trimmed by 3 bases and V by 3 bases; bases with no gene match: 6. CDR3 DNA: TGTGCCAGCAGTTTTGGCACTAGCGGGTTCTACGAGCAGTACTTC. This encodes CASSFGTSGFYEQYF.

The chain is built from TRBV6-5 and TRBJ2-1; 7 nucleotides match TRBD2. Germline V CDR1 and CDR2: MNHEY, SVGAGI. Unmatched junction bases numbered 6, after V lost 5 bases and J lost 2 bases. This CDR3 is built from 15 residues. The chain's CDR3 is CASSPGSGTYNEQFF. CDR3 nucleotides: TGTGCCAGCAGTCCAGGGAGCGGGACCTACAATGAGCAGTTCTTC.

The chain couples TRBV9 to TRBJ2-4; TRBD1 or TRBD2 may be the D gene (5 bases each). CDR1 SGDLS and CDR2 YYNGEE come from the germline V gene. The CDR3 is 13 amino acids. V lost 3 bases and J lost 4, with 8 bases in between. The CDR3 DNA reads TGTGCCAGCAGCGCGGGGCATAAAAACATTCAGTACTTC. It codes for CASSAGHKNIQYF.

CDR3 protein: CASSLFGFLSSYEQYF. In nucleotides, the CDR3 is TGCGCCAGCAGCTTGTTCGGCTTCCTAAGCTCCTACGAGCAGTACTTC. The V gene is TRBV5-1, the J gene TRBJ2-7; no reliable D call. Germline V gene lookup returns CDR1 SGHRS and CDR2 YFSETQ. V lost 1 base to trimming and J lost 0 bases, with 14 bases between them. The CDR3 extends over 16 amino acids.

The chain is built from TRBV27 and TRBJ1-1; the D is unclear. Germline V gene data show CDR1 as MNHEY and CDR2 as SMNVEV (reference sequence). This CDR3 is built from 12 residues. V dropped 5 bases and J dropped 11 bases, with 15 bases sitting between them. The CDR3 region is CASSPDLGEAFF. The CDR3 nucleotides are TGTGCCAGCAGTCCCGACCTAGGTGAGGCTTTCTTT.

V is TRBV19 and J is TRBJ2-7; 10 bases are shared with TRBD2. CDR1 is LNHDA and CDR2 is SQIVND in the germline V gene (reference sequence). Trimming cost V 5 bases and J 3 bases; bases outside gene matches: 4. CDR3 length equals 14 residues. The CDR3 sequence is CASSPWTSGYEQYF. CDR3 nucleotide sequence: TGTGCCAGTAGTCCCTGGACTAGCGGCTACGAGCAGTACTTC. Drawing the rest from reference TRBV19 and TRBJ2-7, the complete variable domain is DGGITQSPKYLFRKEGQNVTLSCEQNLNHDAMYWYRQDPGQGLRLIYYSQIVNDFQKGDIAEGYSVSREKKESFPLTVTSAQKNPTAFYLCASSPWTSGYEQYFGPGTRLTVT.

The CDR3 DNA reads TGTGCCAGCAGCGCCAGGGTGTCCTACGAGCAGTACTTC. As protein: CASSARVSYEQYF. This chain uses TRBV28 with TRBJ2-7; possible D gene TRBD1, 5 bases. The V gene lost 6 bases and the J gene lost 1 base, with 10 bases spanning the gap. This CDR3 is 13 amino acids long. Looked up from germline, CDR1 is MDHEN and CDR2 is SYDVKM.